This entry lists 2 T cell receptor beta chains sequenced from one sample in a study of early T cells in non-severe SARS-CoV-2 infection. One entry per CDR3 protein, called by TCRdb with MiXCR from the 5' RACE reads. The table records 50,000 to 70,000 distinct CDR3 sequences, approximately 6.1% of them present only once. Sequences were derived from whole blood, sampled at baseline. The receptors stem from an adult who was a healthcare worker with PCR-confirmed SARS-CoV-2 infection or an uninfected control (not recorded which).

This clonotype was counted ten times or more. The chain recombines TRBV20-1 with TRBJ2-7; TRBD2 aligns across 9 bases. J was trimmed by 0 bases and V by 6 bases; bases with no gene match: 9. From germline, CDR1 is DFQATT and CDR2 SNEGSKA (reference sequence). There are 15 residues in the CDR3. The CDR3 DNA follows: TGCAGTGCGCAATCCGGGACTAGCAGCTCCTACGAGCAGTACTTC. Protein sequence: CSAQSGTSSSYEQYF.

This clonotype was observed a handful of times. The rearrangement uses TRBV28 and TRBJ2-7; D is undetermined. V lost 8 bases to trimming and J lost 2 bases, with 10 bases between them. CDR3 size: 12 residues. Germline V gives CDR1 MDHEN, CDR2 SYDVKM. The CDR3 reads CASGWLTYEQYF. DNA of the CDR3: TGTGCCAGCGGGTGGCTAACCTACGAGCAGTACTTC.